The 23 T cell receptor beta chains in this list originate from one sample, sequenced in a study of blood T cell repertoires in COVID-19. Profiled with immunoSEQ multiplex PCR; TCRdb holds only in-frame clones, not every one. The sample yields a few hundred thousand clones, around 86% seen once. Material for sequencing was peripheral blood. These receptors originate from a woman aged 40 to 50 who had recovered from COVID-19.

This chain joins TRBV7-9 and TRBJ2-7; the match to TRBD2 covers 7 bases. CDR3 length: 13 amino acids. CDR1 SEHNR and CDR2 FQNEAQ come from the germline V gene (reference sequence). Trimming took 5 bases from V and 6 from J; bases not matched to a gene: 7. The CDR3 region is CASSLTSGVEQYF. CDR3 DNA sequence: TGTGCCAGCAGCCTAACGAGCGGGGTCGAGCAGTACTTC. The entire variable domain, with the rest obtained from reference TRBV7-9 and TRBJ2-7, is as follows: DTGVSQNPRHKITKRGQNVTFRCDPISEHNRLYWYRQTLGQGPEFLTYFQNEAQLEKSRLLSDRFSAERPKGSFSTLEIQRTEQGDSAMYLCASSLTSGVEQYFGPGTRLTVT.

The chain recombines TRBV21-1 with TRBJ1-5. TRBV21-1 is an annotated pseudogene. The CDR3 extends over 16 amino acids. CDR3 sequence (DNA): TGTGCCAGCATTTTCGGTGCTGGAGATAGCAATCAGCCCCAGCATTTT. Residues: CASIFGAGDSNQPQHF.

The J gene is TRBJ2-1, the V gene TRBV7-6, with 7 positions matching TRBD2. V shed 1 base, J shed 3 bases, and the junction held 0 bases outside the gene matches. Germline V gene lookup returns CDR1 SGHVS and CDR2 FNYEAQ. The length of the CDR3 is 14 residues. The CDR3 reads CASSLERDYNEQFF. The CDR3 bases are TGTGCCAGCAGCTTAGAGCGGGACTACAATGAGCAGTTCTTC.

V usage is TRBV30 and J usage is TRBJ2-2, with TRBD1 matching 8 bases. The CDR3 covers 15 residues. The V gene end was trimmed by 3 bases and the J gene end by 4 bases; junction bases not matched to a gene: 7. Germline V lookup: CDR1 GTSNPN, CDR2 SVGIG (reference sequence). The CDR3 here is CAWSPGQGFTGELFF. CDR3 sequence (DNA): TGTGCCTGGAGCCCTGGACAGGGATTCACCGGGGAGCTGTTTTTT. Using reference TRBV30 and TRBJ2-2 for the parts outside the CDR3, the full variable domain is SQTIHQWPATLVQPVGSPLSLECTVEGTSNPNLYWYRQAAGRGLQLLFYSVGIGQISSEVPQNLSASRPQDRQFILSSKKLLLSDSGFYLCAWSPGQGFTGELFFGEGSRLTVL.

The gene calls are TRBV10-3 and TRBJ1-1; the D gene is possibly TRBD1 (5 bases). V gave up 3 bases and J gave up 1 base, with 15 bases separating them. CDR1 is ENHRY, CDR2 SYGVKD, per germline. This CDR3 region has 16 residues. CDR3 in DNA: TGTGCCATCAGTGACCGCAGGGAAATAGGGAACACTGAAGCTTTCTTT. Protein: CAISDRREIGNTEAFF.

The chain is built from TRBV7-8 and TRBJ1-4; TRBD1 agrees at 9 bases. This CDR3 is built from 16 residues. CDR1 is SGHVS, CDR2 FQNEAQ, per germline. The V and J ends lost 6 bases and 6 bases, in that order; junction bases with no gene match: 11. CDR3: CASRHGDREVDEKLFF. The DNA of the CDR3 is TGTGCCAGCAGACATGGGGACAGGGAGGTCGATGAAAAACTGTTTTTT.

The chain recombines TRBV9 with TRBJ2-2; 7 bases map to TRBD2. The CDR3 contains 16 residues. The V and J ends lost 4 bases and 3 bases, in that order; junction bases with no gene match: 9. The V gene's germline CDR1 is SGDLS and CDR2 YYNGEE. DNA of the CDR3: TGTGCCAGCAGCAATAGCGGGTCCCTCGACACCGGGGAGCTGTTTTTT. This codes for CASSNSGSLDTGELFF.

The chain employs TRBV28 and TRBJ2-7; tentative D call: TRBD2 (6 bases). With 4 bases removed from V and 4 bases from J, the gap between germline ends came to 11 bases. The germline gives CDR1 MDHEN, CDR2 SYDVKM. There are 13 residues in the CDR3. This CDR3 is CASSSRDFYEQYF. The CDR3 bases are TGTGCCAGCAGTTCCCGGGACTTTTACGAGCAGTACTTC. Drawing the rest from reference TRBV28 and TRBJ2-7, the complete variable domain is DVKVTQSSRYLVKRTGEKVFLECVQDMDHENMFWYRQDPGLGLRLIYFSYDVKMKEKGDIPEGYSVSREKKERFSLILESASTNQTSMYLCASSSRDFYEQYFGPGTRLTVT.

The DNA for the CDR3 is TGTGCCAGCAGCCCCACGACAGGGAACACTGAAGCTTTCTTT. Translation: CASSPTTGNTEAFF. V and J are TRBV2 and TRBJ1-1, with a possible D match to TRBD1 (6 bases). V was clipped by 6 bases and J by 1 base, with 12 bases between them. This CDR3 contains 14 residues. Per the germline V gene, CDR1 is SNHLY and CDR2 is FYNNEI.

The chain has TRBV24-1 and TRBJ2-1; 12 bases are shared with TRBD2. CDR3 length: 13 residues. Trimming at V came to 4 bases and at J to 12 bases, leaving 3 bases not matched to a gene. The V gene's germline CDR1 is KGHDR and CDR2 SFDVKD. The CDR3 DNA is TGTGCCACCAGTGACCCGGGACTAGCGGGGCAGTTCTTC. Translating gives CATSDPGLAGQFF.

The chain links TRBV12-3 or TRBV12-4 to TRBJ2-5, with 8 bases identical to TRBD1. V lost 4 bases to trimming and J lost 9 bases; unmatched junction nucleotides: 7. This CDR3 comprises 13 residues. In DNA form, the CDR3 reads TGTGCCAGCAGTTCCGGACAGGGCGAGCCCCAGTACTTC. It codes for CASSSGQGEPQYF.

The J gene is TRBJ2-7, the V gene TRBV7-2; no definite D call. The V end was cut by 0 bases, the J end by 2 bases, with 8 bases between. The germline CDR1 and CDR2 sequences are SGHTA and FQGNSA. The CDR3 length is 14 residues. CDR3 sequence reads: CASSLANLAYEQYF. The CDR3 nucleotides are TGTGCCAGCAGCTTAGCGAACCTAGCCTACGAGCAGTACTTC.

The DNA for the CDR3 is TGTGCCAGCAGTTCCCGGACAGACTCTGGAAACACCATATATTTT. Amino acids: CASSSRTDSGNTIYF. This sequence joins TRBV28 and TRBJ1-3; perhaps TRBD1 as D (6 bases). The V gene's germline CDR1 is MDHEN and CDR2 SYDVKM. The CDR3 extends over 15 amino acids. V was shortened by 4 bases and J by 0 bases, with 10 bases between the two germline ends.

The rearrangement links TRBV2 to TRBJ1-5; TRBD1 matches 11 bases. Losses at the gene ends were 2 bases for V and 6 bases for J; bases not matched to a gene: 9. CDR3 length: 17 amino acids. CDR1 SNHLY and CDR2 FYNNEI come from the germline V gene. The CDR3 is CASSEYLGQGASQPQHF. The CDR3 DNA reads TGTGCCAGCAGTGAATATCTTGGACAGGGGGCTAGTCAGCCCCAGCATTTT.

This clone was detected only once. The rearrangement joins TRBV19 to TRBJ1-6; 7 bases align to TRBD1. The germline CDR1 and CDR2 sequences are LNHDA and SQIVND (reference sequence). Trimming cost V 6 bases and J 0 bases; bases outside gene matches: 14. The CDR3 contains 19 residues. The CDR3 region is CASRTETGDMGSYNSPLHF. CDR3 nucleotides: TGTGCCAGTAGGACCGAAACAGGGGATATGGGCTCCTATAATTCACCCCTCCACTTT.

This chain connects TRBV27 to TRBJ1-2, with D maybe TRBD1 (6 bases). This CDR3 is 17 amino acids long. Looked up from germline, CDR1 is MNHEY and CDR2 is SMNVEV (reference sequence). The ends were cut back, 0 bases at V and 0 bases at J, with 14 bases in the middle. The CDR3 DNA is TGTGCCAGCAGTTTATCGAGGGGTTACAGGGCTAACTATGGCTACACCTTC. Its translation: CASSLSRGYRANYGYTF.

The chain is built from TRBV11-3 and TRBJ2-7; TRBD1 might be the D (7 bases). Looked up from germline, CDR1 is SGHNT and CDR2 is YENEEA. Trimming took 3 bases from V and 2 from J, leaving 11 bases between them. This CDR3 has 14 amino acids. The CDR3 DNA follows: TGTGCCAGCAGCTTGGGCAGGGGGGCCTACGAGCAGTACTTC. Translating gives CASSLGRGAYEQYF. The whole variable domain, remainder taken from reference TRBV11-3 and TRBJ2-7, is EAGVVQSPRYKIIEKKQPVAFWCNPISGHNTLYWYLQNLGQGPELLIRYENEEAVDDSQLPKDRFSAERLKGVDSTLKIQPAELGDSAVYLCASSLGRGAYEQYFGPGTRLTVT.

The chain has TRBV7-9 and TRBJ2-3; 7 bases map to TRBD2. J gave up 0 bases and V 5 bases, and 11 bases lay outside the gene matches. CDR1 is SEHNR, CDR2 FQNEAQ, per germline (reference sequence). This CDR3 region has 17 residues. CDR3: CASSNPLADPSTDTQYF. In nucleotides, the CDR3 is TGTGCCAGCAGCAACCCCCTAGCGGATCCTAGCACAGATACGCAGTATTTT.

As DNA, the CDR3 is TGTGCCACCAGTGATTTGGGAAACCGGCGGGCTTTCTTT. This codes for CATSDLGNRRAFF. This chain links TRBV24-1 with TRBJ1-1; D call uncertain. Germline CDR1 is KGHDR and CDR2 is SFDVKD. The CDR3 has 13 residues. The germline V and J ends were trimmed by 0 bases and 11 bases, with 12 bases remaining between them.

This clone was picked up a small number of times. The rearrangement joins TRBV5-1 to TRBJ1-6, with D possibly being TRBD1 (6 bases). Germline V gene data show CDR1 as SGHRS and CDR2 as YFSETQ. Trimming removed 4 bases from V and 7 bases from J, with 18 bases in between. The CDR3 sequence is 16 residues long. CDR3 protein: CASSRGETGGNSPLHF. The CDR3 DNA is TGCGCCAGCAGCCGCGGCGAGACAGGCGGGAATTCACCCCTCCACTTT.

The chain couples TRBV6-4 to TRBJ2-1, with D maybe TRBD2 (5 bases). The germline gives CDR1 MRHNA, CDR2 SNTAGT. The CDR3 is made up of 15 amino acids. The ends were cut back, 2 bases at V and 5 bases at J, with 13 bases in the middle. The CDR3 sequence is CASSDLAGLNNEQFF. The CDR3 nucleotides read TGTGCCAGCAGTGACCTGGCGGGCCTAAACAATGAGCAGTTCTTC.

This clone appeared a few times. The genes are TRBV3-1 (or the pseudogene TRBV3-2) and TRBJ2-2; TRBD2 agrees at 8 bases. Germline lookup yields CDR1 LGHDT and CDR2 YNNKEL (reference sequence). V was pared by 1 base and J by 6 bases, with 7 bases of the junction left unmatched. The CDR3 spans 16 residues. The DNA of the CDR3 is TGTGCCAGCAGCCAAGTTTCGGGACTAGAAGCCGGGGAGCTGTTTTTT. Its protein is CASSQVSGLEAGELFF.

The CDR3: CASSLGFVWELVGNEQFF. The CDR3 DNA reads as TGTGCCAGCAGCTTAGGCTTTGTGTGGGAGCTGGTTGGGAATGAGCAGTTCTTC. V is TRBV7-8 and J is TRBJ2-1, with a possible D match to TRBD2 (5 bases). CDR1 is SGHVS, CDR2 FQNEAQ, per germline. The CDR3 extends over 18 amino acids. Trimming pared 1 base from V and 7 bases from J, leaving 23 bases between.